This TCR beta chain was recorded in a study of regulatory T cells in long-lasting Graves disease. Study overall: Graves' patients diagnosed newly had used antithyroid drugs under 3 months. General study points: Whereas new patients shared 800 to 1,000 public clonotypes, persistent patients shared more, at a few thousand. Newly diagnosed Graves' patients exceeded persistent ones in TCR diversity.

Time point meaning: newly diagnosed GD, antithyroid drugs for less than 3 months. Researchers made the TCR library from RNA that was extracted from PBMCs. This clonotype was found many times. The antigen remains undetermined. Building the TCR beta libraries relied on iRepertoire HTBI primers, and CDR3 regions underwent Arm-PCR. TCRdb reprocessed the multiplex PCR reads with MiXCR, giving one entry per CDR3 protein. This sample carries more than 300,000 distinct CDR3 sequences, around 15% of them seen once, and the ten largest clones take approximately 21%. The V and J ends lost 4 bases and 4 bases respectively, with 7 bases between them. CDR3 size: 13 residues. Germline V gives CDR1 SNHLY, CDR2 FYNNEI.

The sequences come from peripheral blood mononuclear cells (PBMCs), collected at new diagnosis, from a patient treated with antithyroid drugs. This chain uses TRBV2 with TRBJ2-2; no firm D call. The receptor's source is a female donor with Graves disease. DNA for the CDR3: TGTGCCAGCAGTGGGGCGGCCACCGGGGAGCTGTTTTTT. This gives the protein CASSGAATGELFF.